The 3 T cell receptor beta chains listed next were all sequenced from one sample in a study of T cell clonotyping in hematopoietic cell transplantation. The assay was immunoSEQ multiplex PCR, and TCRdb's table has in-frame clones only and misses some. The profile covers under 4,500 clones, with around 95% appearing a single time and 0.85% to 1% taken by the ten largest. This specimen was PBMCs, taken 30 days after allogeneic stem cell transplant. Every receptor here comes from a male patient aged 50 to 59 who had an allogeneic stem cell transplant from a related donor, so the T cells may come from the graft donor. Some clones in this sample may be carry-over from other donors' samples.

J is TRBJ1-1 and V is TRBV6-5; D call uncertain. Trimming removed 6 bases from V and 0 bases from J, with 11 bases in between. The CDR3 contains 14 residues. CDR1 MNHEY and CDR2 SVGAGI come from the germline V gene. This chain's CDR3 is CASSQSPMNTEAFF. DNA of the CDR3: TGTGCCAGCAGCCAGAGCCCCATGAACACTGAAGCTTTCTTT.

This clone was seen a single time. This chain links TRBV13 with TRBJ1-2; D is perhaps TRBD1 (5 bases). The CDR3 length is 15 residues. Germline V gives CDR1 PRHDT, CDR2 FYEKMQ (reference sequence). Trimming removed 5 bases from V and 6 bases from J, with 19 bases in between. The CDR3 DNA follows: TGTGCCAGCAGCCCCGCTCACAGGTACCCCAATGGCTACACCTTC. It translates to CASSPAHRYPNGYTF.

J is TRBJ1-5 and V is TRBV13; the D is unclear. The CDR3 covers 12 residues. V lost 6 bases and J 5 bases, leaving 8 bases between the germline ends. CDR1 is PRHDT and CDR2 is FYEKMQ in the germline V gene (reference sequence). CDR3 bases: TGTGCCAGCAGTTCCCTTGATCAGCCCCAGCATTTT. The encoded protein is CASSSLDQPQHF.